This TCR beta chain emerged from a study of blood T cell repertoires in COVID-19. The wider study: The study drew acute and convalescent COVID-19 samples from the United States, Italy and Spain.

V gave up 0 bases and J gave up 6 bases; unmatched junction bases: 4. Germline CDR1 and CDR2: LGHDT and YNNKEL (reference sequence). CDR3 size: 15 residues. Per the original methods: How many nucleated cells were present was estimated from reference gene primer amplification. TCRdb's copy holds only in-frame clones and misses some; the assay was immunoSEQ multiplex PCR. V and J calls and clone size are given by that table; D and trimming were obtained from the DNA. The sample has about 110,000 clones, 70% to 90% seen once. The source of this sequence is a human donor in a cohort sampled during active COVID-19. The rearrangement links TRBV3-1 (or the pseudogene TRBV3-2) to TRBJ2-5; 10 nucleotides line up with TRBD1. Sequencing used peripheral blood. In DNA form, the CDR3 reads TGTGCCAGCAGCCAAGAGACAGGGGGCAGGAAGACCCAGTACTTC. It codes for CASSQETGGRKTQYF.